The 20 T cell receptor beta chains reported below all come from one sample, sequenced in a study of CD8 T cells in ankylosing spondylitis. One entry per CDR3 protein results from TCRdb running MiXCR on the 5' RACE reads. This sample has 250,000 to 400,000 distinct CDR3 sequences, with under 14% found just once. The specimen sequenced was blood, either unsorted or a sorted T cell fraction (not recorded which). The receptors were sampled from a female donor with ankylosing spondylitis or in good health (not recorded which).

This rearrangement joins TRBV7-2 to TRBJ1-6; weak D call: TRBD1 (5 bases). The CDR3 covers 15 residues. CDR1 is SGHTA and CDR2 is FQGNSA in the germline V gene. Trimming took 5 bases from V and 7 from J, leaving 15 bases between them. CDR3 loop: CASSVPRDGNSPLHF. DNA for the CDR3: TGTGCCAGCAGCGTCCCCCGGGACGGAAATTCACCCCTCCACTTT. The full variable domain, with the rest looked up from reference TRBV7-2 and TRBJ1-6, is GAGVSQSPSNKVTEKGKDVELRCDPISGHTALYWYRQSLGQGLEFLIYFQGNSAPDKSGLPSDRFSAERTGGSVSTLTIQRTQQEDSAVYLCASSVPRDGNSPLHFGNGTRLTVT.

This clonotype has only a few counts. The chain links TRBV7-2 to TRBJ1-1, with D possibly being TRBD1 (5 bases). V dropped 3 bases and J dropped 5 bases, with 13 bases sitting between them. CDR3 size: 14 residues. Germline CDR1 reads SGHTA; CDR2 reads FQGNSA. For the CDR3, the DNA is TGTGCCAGCAGCTTGGGGGGGGGGTGGACTGAAGCTTTCTTT. As protein: CASSLGGGWTEAFF.

This clonotype appeared many times. This chain links TRBV7-9 with TRBJ2-1; TRBD2 matches 8 bases. J was trimmed by 14 bases and V by 0 bases; bases with no gene match: 3. In germline, CDR1 is SEHNR, CDR2 FQNEAQ (reference sequence). The CDR3 loop spans 12 amino acids. The CDR3 sequence is CASSLAGGEKFF. The CDR3 region has the DNA TGTGCCAGCAGCTTAGCCGGGGGGGAGAAGTTCTTC.

The V gene is TRBV2, the J gene TRBJ1-4; D gene unclear. Germline CDR1 and CDR2: SNHLY and FYNNEI. The CDR3 spans 13 residues. Trimming stripped 2 bases from V and 7 bases from J, with 8 bases between. CDR3 bases: TGTGCCAGCAGTGAAATTCCCGTTGAAAAACTGTTTTTT. Translated: CASSEIPVEKLFF.

This clonotype showed up many times. The chain employs TRBV10-3 and TRBJ2-7; TRBD1 agrees at 7 bases. CDR1 is ENHRY and CDR2 is SYGVKD in the germline V gene. V shed 2 bases and J 0 bases; nucleotides not matched to a gene: 7. The CDR3 is made up of 16 amino acids. The CDR3 DNA follows: TGTGCCATCAGTGAGGAAGGACAGGCCAGCTCCTACGAGCAGTACTTC. It encodes CAISEEGQASSYEQYF.

Many counts were recorded for this clonotype. J is TRBJ2-7 and V is TRBV6-5, with TRBD1 identical over 9 bases. J gave up 5 bases and V 4 bases, and 6 bases lay outside the gene matches. CDR1 is MNHEY and CDR2 is SVGAGI in the germline V gene. The CDR3 is 14 residues long. The CDR3 region is CASSSGQGPHEQYF. The CDR3 DNA is TGTGCCAGCAGTTCGGGACAGGGTCCTCACGAGCAGTACTTC.

This clonotype was seen many times. This sequence joins TRBV28 and TRBJ2-2; TRBD2 agrees at 8 bases. The CDR3 has 13 amino acids. The V gene's germline CDR1 is MDHEN and CDR2 SYDVKM. Unmatched junction bases numbered 6, after V lost 11 bases and J lost 4 bases. CDR3 DNA: TGTGCCTCGGCGGGGGGTCGCACCGGGGAGCTGTTTTTT. Its translation is CASAGGRTGELFF. Full variable domain (rest looked up from reference TRBV28 and TRBJ2-2): DVKVTQSSRYLVKRTGEKVFLECVQDMDHENMFWYRQDPGLGLRLIYFSYDVKMKEKGDIPEGYSVSREKKERFSLILESASTNQTSMYLCASAGGRTGELFFGEGSRLTVL.

In this sample, this clonotype turned up many times. The rearrangement joins TRBV5-1 to TRBJ2-5, with 14 bases identical to TRBD2. Germline loops: CDR1 SGHRS, CDR2 YFSETQ. V gave up 3 bases and J gave up 4 bases; unmatched junction bases: 8. The CDR3 has 17 residues. The CDR3 DNA follows: TGCGCCAGCAGCTCCGGGACTAGCGGGAGTATTGCAGAGACCCAGTACTTC. Its protein product is CASSSGTSGSIAETQYF.

The chain uses TRBV29-1 and TRBJ2-3; 7 bases map to TRBD2. V dropped 7 bases and J dropped 0; count of bases not matched to a gene: 4. In germline, CDR1 is SQVTM, CDR2 ANQGSEA. The CDR3 length is 13 residues. The CDR3 spells CSGGGQSTDTQYF. CDR3 bases: TGCAGCGGGGGGGGTCAAAGCACAGATACGCAGTATTTT.

This clonotype showed up just a few times. The J gene is TRBJ2-5, the V gene TRBV20-1, with D uncertain. This CDR3 has 13 amino acids. The germline V gene has CDR1 DFQATT and CDR2 SNEGSKA (reference sequence). Trimming cost V 0 bases and J 10 bases, with 15 bases left between them. CDR3 residues: CSARDWTARSQYF. DNA for the CDR3: TGCAGTGCTAGAGATTGGACGGCGAGGAGCCAGTACTTC.

This clonotype appeared a few times. V and J are TRBV20-1 and TRBJ2-1, with D uncertain. The CDR3 is made up of 11 amino acids. Per germline, CDR1 DFQATT and CDR2 SNEGSKA (reference sequence). V was cut by 1 base and J by 10 bases, with 8 bases left in between. Written as DNA, the CDR3 is TGCAGTGCTAGAGCCCTCAACGAGCAGTTCTTC. Its protein product is CSARALNEQFF.

This clonotype has at least ten counts. The rearrangement links TRBV4-1 to TRBJ2-1; D is unresolved. The CDR3 covers 13 residues. Germline CDR1 MGHRA, CDR2 YSYEKL. V dropped 4 bases and J dropped 5 bases, with 9 bases sitting between them. CDR3 protein: CASSRNSNNEQFF. DNA of the CDR3: TGCGCCAGCAGCCGGAACAGCAACAATGAGCAGTTCTTC.

This clonotype occurred many times. The V and J genes are TRBV20-1 and TRBJ2-1; 8 positions agree with TRBD2. The CDR3 consists of 15 residues. The germline V gene encodes CDR1 DFQATT and CDR2 SNEGSKA (reference sequence). Unmatched junction bases numbered 7, after V lost 0 bases and J lost 6 bases. Written as DNA, the CDR3 is TGCAGTGCTAGAGAATGGACTAGCCCCACCAATGAGCAGTTCTTC. As protein: CSAREWTSPTNEQFF.

This chain joins TRBV7-8 and TRBJ2-1, with 11 bases lining up with TRBD2. The CDR3 totals 13 residues. J gave up 8 bases and V 10 bases, and 7 bases lay outside the gene matches. From germline, CDR1 is SGHVS and CDR2 FQNEAQ. CDR3 coding DNA: TGTGCCACCCAGATGGGACTAGCGGATGAGCAGTTCTTC. Translation: CATQMGLADEQFF.

CDR3 in amino acids: CATFRDRGGKVQPQHF. CDR3 DNA: TGTGCCACCTTCCGGGACAGGGGAGGCAAGGTTCAGCCCCAGCATTTT. The chain is built from TRBV28 and TRBJ1-5; 10 nucleotides align to TRBD1. V was pared by 10 bases and J by 6 bases, with 15 bases of the junction left unmatched. The CDR3 is 16 residues long. CDR1 and CDR2 (germline): MDHEN, SYDVKM.

In its sample, this clonotype was seen a few times. V gene TRBV28 combines with J gene TRBJ1-5; possible D gene TRBD1, 6 bases. The germline V gene has CDR1 MDHEN and CDR2 SYDVKM. Trimming stripped 2 bases from V and 5 bases from J, with 13 bases between. CDR3 length equals 15 residues. CDR3 sequence (DNA): TGTGCCAGCAGTTTAGAGGGGGTGAGGGATCAGCCCCAGCATTTT. It encodes CASSLEGVRDQPQHF. Looking up the rest from reference TRBV28 and TRBJ1-5 gives the full variable domain: DVKVTQSSRYLVKRTGEKVFLECVQDMDHENMFWYRQDPGLGLRLIYFSYDVKMKEKGDIPEGYSVSREKKERFSLILESASTNQTSMYLCASSLEGVRDQPQHFGDGTRLSIL.

This clonotype was seen many times. In nucleotides, the CDR3 is TGTGCCAGCAGCTGGCCCAGGGTGAATGAGCAGTTCTTC. Residues: CASSWPRVNEQFF. V is TRBV5-6 and J is TRBJ2-1; a possible D gene is TRBD1 (5 bases). Germline assignment: CDR1 SGHDT and CDR2 YYEEEE. V was pared by 3 bases and J by 7 bases, with 11 bases between. The length of the CDR3 is 13 residues. Full variable domain (missing parts from reference TRBV5-6 and TRBJ2-1): DAGVTQSPTHLIKTRGQQVTLRCSPKSGHDTVSWYQQALGQGPQFIFQYYEEEERQRGNFPDRFSGHQFPNYSSELNVNALLLGDSALYLCASSWPRVNEQFFGPGTRLTVL.

The chain joins TRBV19 to TRBJ2-1; TRBD2 matches 9 bases. CDR1 LNHDA and CDR2 SQIVND come from the germline V gene (reference sequence). V trimming: 1 base; J trimming: 4 bases; junction bases outside the gene matches: 11. CDR3 size: 18 residues. CDR3 sequence (DNA): TGTGCCAGTAGTATAGTAGGAGTCGCTAGCGGGATATACAATGAGCAGTTCTTC. It codes for CASSIVGVASGIYNEQFF.

V is TRBV12-3 or TRBV12-4 and J is TRBJ2-5; D may be TRBD2 (6 bases). Trimming left V 3 bases short and J 3 bases short, with 14 bases between. This CDR3 region has 15 residues. The CDR3 DNA follows: TGTGCCAGCAGTTTCGGGGGTAGATGGGAAGAGACCCAGTACTTC. It specifies CASSFGGRWEETQYF.

This clonotype was counted ten times or more. The chain carries TRBV6-1 and TRBJ2-5, with 7 positions matching TRBD2. In germline, CDR1 is MNHNS, CDR2 SASEGT. The CDR3 spans 16 residues. J gave up 2 bases and V 7 bases, and 13 bases lay outside the gene matches. Here the CDR3 reads CASTPGWTSRQETQYF. The CDR3 coding sequence is TGTGCCAGCACACCCGGTTGGACTAGTAGGCAAGAGACCCAGTACTTC.